This is a list of T cell receptor beta chains from one sample in a study of blood T cell repertoires in COVID-19. Sequenced by immunoSEQ multiplex PCR; TCRdb stores in-frame clones only, minus some. The table has about 70,000 clones, around 86% seen once. Input material: peripheral blood. The receptors stem from a woman aged 18-29 years with acute or convalescent COVID-19. The CDR3 runs from the conserved cysteine through the conserved F or W. A D gene is named only where the DNA matches it firmly. The size of a clone is reported for some rows only, either as once, few or many, or as a class for expanded clones.

j_call d_call clone_size v_call cdr3_aa cdr3_nt
TRBJ2-2 . once TRBV6-5 CASSYVRSGTGELFF TGTGCCAGCAGTTACGTCCGTTCGGGCACCGGGGAGCTGTTTTTT
TRBJ1-5 . . TRBV28 CASSPPTPNQPQHF TGTGCCAGCAGTCCACCTACTCCTAATCAGCCCCAGCATTTT
TRBJ2-2 TRBD1 . TRBV18 CASSPNPGGLTGELFF TGTGCCAGCTCACCAAACCCAGGGGGCCTGACCGGGGAGCTGTTTTTT
TRBJ1-5 . few TRBV19 CASGLVQPQHF TGTGCCTCCGGGTTGGTTCAGCCCCAGCATTTT
TRBJ2-1 . . TRBV6-2/TRBV6-3 CASSQFNEQFF TGTGCCAGCAGTCAGTTTAATGAGCAGTTCTTC
TRBJ1-1 TRBD1 . TRBV29-1 CSVPDRESTEAFF TGCAGCGTTCCGGACAGGGAGAGCACTGAAGCTTTCTTT
TRBJ1-2 . . TRBV29-1 CSVFKDRTYGYTF TGCAGCGTTTTCAAGGACAGAACCTATGGCTACACCTTC
TRBJ2-5 . . TRBV30 CAWSVMETQYF TGTGCCTGGAGTGTTATGGAGACCCAGTACTTC
TRBJ2-3 TRBD2 once TRBV4-1 CASSQGLAGTSTDTQYF TGCGCCAGCAGCCAAGGATTAGCGGGGACTAGCACAGATACGCAGTATTTT
TRBJ2-7 TRBD1 . TRBV4-1 CASSQVTGGPYEQYF TGCGCCAGCAGCCAAGTAACAGGGGGCCCCTACGAGCAGTACTTC
TRBJ2-1 TRBD2 . TRBV28 CASTEGLAGLGNEQFF TGTGCCAGCACCGAGGGACTAGCGGGGTTGGGCAATGAGCAGTTCTTC
TRBJ1-3 . . TRBV7-6 CASSLGNAGGNTIYF TGTGCCAGCAGCTTAGGAAATGCAGGGGGAAACACCATATATTTT
TRBJ1-1 TRBD1 . TRBV2 CASSRQGDSDTEAFF TGTGCCAGCAGTCGACAGGGAGATAGTGACACTGAAGCTTTCTTT
TRBJ2-1 TRBD2 . TRBV30 CAWSGEGLAGGYYNEQFF TGTGCCTGGAGTGGGGAGGGACTAGCGGGGGGCTATTACAATGAGCAGTTCTTC
TRBJ2-7 TRBD1 once TRBV19 CASSPGQGASYEQYF TGTGCCAGTAGTCCAGGACAGGGGGCCTCCTACGAGCAGTACTTC
TRBJ1-2 TRBD1 . TRBV5-5 CASGHNLDRGGSYGYTF TGTGCCAGCGGTCACAACTTGGACAGGGGGGGATCCTATGGCTACACCTTC
TRBJ1-1 TRBD1 . TRBV30 CAWSGPGGQAFF TGTGCCTGGAGTGGTCCAGGGGGACAGGCTTTCTTT
TRBJ2-7 TRBD2 . TRBV6-5 CASSTGLAYEQYF TGTGCCAGCAGTACAGGACTAGCGTACGAGCAGTACTTC
TRBJ2-5 . . TRBV7-9 CASSSQGGKTQYF TGTGCCAGCAGCTCCCAGGGGGGAAAGACCCAGTACTTC